This T cell receptor (beta chain) stems from a study of blood T cell repertoires in COVID-19. In the study overall: Sources were T cells, B-cell-depleted T cells, or PBMCs; the material itself was cDNA or gDNA.

V was cut by 5 bases and J by 14 bases, with 20 bases left in between. This CDR3 comprises 13 residues. Individuals drawn from under 30 US areas were roughly 18 to 100 years old. Clones were read by immunoSEQ multiplex PCR, and TCRdb kept only the in-frame ones, dropping some. The profile shows a few hundred thousand clones, 86% of them singletons. The rearrangement joins TRBV12-3 or TRBV12-4 to TRBJ2-3, with D maybe TRBD2 (5 bases). Sequences were obtained from PBMCs or T cells enriched from blood (not recorded which). The TCR comes from a woman between 40 and 50 years old with acute COVID-19. This chain's CDR3 is CASSRRFGLWLYF. CDR3 coding DNA: TGTGCCAGCAGTCGTCGCTTTGGACTTTGGTTGTATTTT.